This entry concerns a single T cell receptor beta chain. Its antigen remains unknown. Sequencing used immunoSEQ multiplex PCR; TCRdb keeps in-frame clones, though not all of them. Among 50,000 to 70,000 clones listed, approximately 89% were seen once. Healthy donors had no documented immune events, such as infections, while sampled. The data are from a study of identifying expanded T cells in peripheral blood. Study results and caveats: About 1.2 clones differed between technical replicates, versus about 16 and 19 over time. Across healthy donors, higher total template counts meant significantly greater approximately 2-week count variance.

CDR1 KGHSH and CDR2 LQKENI come from the germline V gene. Trimming took off 2 bases at V and 4 bases at J, with 8 bases between the two ends. There are 14 residues in the CDR3. This sequence joins TRBV18 and TRBJ2-2, with D perhaps TRBD1 (6 bases). The specimen was blood. This receptor was obtained from a person aged 18 to 70 in good health. The chain's CDR3 is CASSPTGSTGELFF. The CDR3 coding sequence is TGTGCCAGCTCACCAACAGGGAGCACCGGGGAGCTGTTTTTT. Full variable domain (rest looked up from reference TRBV18 and TRBJ2-2): NAGVMQNPRHLVRRRGQEARLRCSPMKGHSHVYWYRQLPEEGLKFMVYLQKENIIDESGMPKERFSAEFPKEGPSILRIQQVVRGDSAAYFCASSPTGSTGELFFGEGSRLTVL.